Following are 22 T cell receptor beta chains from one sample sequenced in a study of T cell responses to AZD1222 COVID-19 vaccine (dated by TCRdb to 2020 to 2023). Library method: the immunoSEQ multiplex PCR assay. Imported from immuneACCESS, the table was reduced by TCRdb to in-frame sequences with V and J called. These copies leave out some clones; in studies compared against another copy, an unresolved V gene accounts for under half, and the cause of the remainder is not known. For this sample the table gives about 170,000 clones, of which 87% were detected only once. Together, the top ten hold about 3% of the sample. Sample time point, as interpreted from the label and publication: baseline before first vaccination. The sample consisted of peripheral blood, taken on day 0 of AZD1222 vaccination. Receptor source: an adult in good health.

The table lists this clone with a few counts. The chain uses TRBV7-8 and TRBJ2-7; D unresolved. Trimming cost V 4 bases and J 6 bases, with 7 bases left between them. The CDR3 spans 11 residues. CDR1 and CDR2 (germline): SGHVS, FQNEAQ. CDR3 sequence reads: CASSSRSEQYF. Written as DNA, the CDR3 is TGTGCCAGCAGCTCTAGGAGCGAGCAGTACTTC.

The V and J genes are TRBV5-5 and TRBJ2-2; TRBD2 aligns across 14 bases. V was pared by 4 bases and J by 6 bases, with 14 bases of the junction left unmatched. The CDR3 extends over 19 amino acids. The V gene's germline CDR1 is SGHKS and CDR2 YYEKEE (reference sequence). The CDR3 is CASSAPGLAGVGPPGELFF. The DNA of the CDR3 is TGTGCCAGCAGCGCACCGGGACTAGCGGGAGTCGGCCCCCCCGGGGAGCTGTTTTTT.

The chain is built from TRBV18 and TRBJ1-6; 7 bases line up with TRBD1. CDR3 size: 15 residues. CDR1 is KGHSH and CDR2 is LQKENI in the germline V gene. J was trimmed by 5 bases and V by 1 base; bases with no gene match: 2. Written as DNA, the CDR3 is TGTGCCAGCTCACCACGACAGGGAGATAATTCACCCCTCCACTTT. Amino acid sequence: CASSPRQGDNSPLHF. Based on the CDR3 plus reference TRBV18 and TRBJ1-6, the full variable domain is NAGVMQNPRHLVRRRGQEARLRCSPMKGHSHVYWYRQLPEEGLKFMVYLQKENIIDESGMPKERFSAEFPKEGPSILRIQQVVRGDSAAYFCASSPRQGDNSPLHFGNGTRLTVT.

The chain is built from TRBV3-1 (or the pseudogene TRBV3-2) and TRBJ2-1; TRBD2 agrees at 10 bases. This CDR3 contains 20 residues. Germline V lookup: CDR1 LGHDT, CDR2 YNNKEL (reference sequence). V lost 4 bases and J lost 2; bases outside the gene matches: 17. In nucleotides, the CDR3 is TGTGCCAGCAGCCGACGACTCGCTAGCGGGGGACTCTCACCCTACAATGAGCAGTTCTTC. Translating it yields CASSRRLASGGLSPYNEQFF.

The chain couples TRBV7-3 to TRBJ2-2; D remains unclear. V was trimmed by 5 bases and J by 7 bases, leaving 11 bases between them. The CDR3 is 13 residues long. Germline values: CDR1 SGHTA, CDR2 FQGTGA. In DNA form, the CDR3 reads TGTGCCAGCAGCCCCTTGCTCTACGGGGAGCTGTTTTTT. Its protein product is CASSPLLYGELFF. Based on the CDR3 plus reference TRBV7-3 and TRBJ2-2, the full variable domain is GAGVSQTPSNKVTEKGKYVELRCDPISGHTALYWYRQSLGQGPEFLIYFQGTGAADDSGLPNDRFFAVRPEGSVSTLKIQRTERGDSAVYLCASSPLLYGELFFGEGSRLTVL.

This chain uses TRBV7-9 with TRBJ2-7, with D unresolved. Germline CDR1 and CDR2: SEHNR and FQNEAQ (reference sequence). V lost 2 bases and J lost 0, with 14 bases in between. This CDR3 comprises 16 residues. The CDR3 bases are TGTGCCAGCAGCTTATTAATTAGCCGAAGCTCCTACGAGCAGTACTTC. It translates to CASSLLISRSSYEQYF.

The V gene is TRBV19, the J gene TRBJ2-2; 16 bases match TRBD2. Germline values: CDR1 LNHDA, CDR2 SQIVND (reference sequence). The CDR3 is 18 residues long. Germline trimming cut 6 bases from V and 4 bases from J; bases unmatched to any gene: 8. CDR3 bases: TGTGCCAGTAGCACACCGGGACTAGCGGGAGGGGGCACCGGGGAGCTGTTTTTT. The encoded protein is CASSTPGLAGGGTGELFF.

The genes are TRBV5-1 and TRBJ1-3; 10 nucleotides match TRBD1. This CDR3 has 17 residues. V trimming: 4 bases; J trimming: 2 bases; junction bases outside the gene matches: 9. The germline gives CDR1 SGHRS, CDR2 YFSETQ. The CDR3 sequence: CASSLGTGELAGNTIYF. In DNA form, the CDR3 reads TGCGCCAGCAGCCTCGGGACAGGGGAATTGGCTGGAAACACCATATATTTT.

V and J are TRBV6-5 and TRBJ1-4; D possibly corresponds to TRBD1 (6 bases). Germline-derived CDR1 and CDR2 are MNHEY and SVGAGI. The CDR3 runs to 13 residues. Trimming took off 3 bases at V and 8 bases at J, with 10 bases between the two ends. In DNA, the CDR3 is TGTGCCAGCAGTTATAGGACAGCCGAAAAACTGTTTTTT. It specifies CASSYRTAEKLFF.

CDR3 region: CASSPQGTSGGSTYEQYF. The CDR3 DNA is TGTGCCAGCTCACCACAGGGGACTAGCGGGGGATCGACCTACGAGCAGTACTTC. V gene TRBV18 combines with J gene TRBJ2-7; 14 nucleotides match TRBD2. CDR1 is KGHSH and CDR2 is LQKENI in the germline V gene. This CDR3 is 18 amino acids long. V lost 1 base and J lost 2; bases outside the gene matches: 7.

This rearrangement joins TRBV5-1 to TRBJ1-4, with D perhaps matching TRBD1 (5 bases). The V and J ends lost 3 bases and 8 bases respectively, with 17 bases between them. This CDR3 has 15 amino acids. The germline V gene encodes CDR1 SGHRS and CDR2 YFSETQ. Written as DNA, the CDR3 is TGCGCCAGCAGCTACGCAGGGTCCAATGGGGAAAAACTGTTTTTT. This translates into CASSYAGSNGEKLFF.

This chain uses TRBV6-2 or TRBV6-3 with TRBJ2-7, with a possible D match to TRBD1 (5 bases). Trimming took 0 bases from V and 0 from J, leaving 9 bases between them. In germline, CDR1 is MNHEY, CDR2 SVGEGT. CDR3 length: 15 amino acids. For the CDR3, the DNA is TGTGCCAGCAGTTACTCGGACAACCCCTCCTACGAGCAGTACTTC. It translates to CASSYSDNPSYEQYF.

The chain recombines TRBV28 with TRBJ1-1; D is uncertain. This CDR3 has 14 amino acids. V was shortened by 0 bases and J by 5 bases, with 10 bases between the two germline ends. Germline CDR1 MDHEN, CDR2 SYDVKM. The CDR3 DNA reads TGTGCCAGCAGTTTATGGGGTCGGGTAACTGAAGCTTTCTTT. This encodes CASSLWGRVTEAFF. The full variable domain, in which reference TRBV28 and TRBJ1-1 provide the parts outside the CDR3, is DVKVTQSSRYLVKRTGEKVFLECVQDMDHENMFWYRQDPGLGLRLIYFSYDVKMKEKGDIPEGYSVSREKKERFSLILESASTNQTSMYLCASSLWGRVTEAFFGQGTRLTVV.

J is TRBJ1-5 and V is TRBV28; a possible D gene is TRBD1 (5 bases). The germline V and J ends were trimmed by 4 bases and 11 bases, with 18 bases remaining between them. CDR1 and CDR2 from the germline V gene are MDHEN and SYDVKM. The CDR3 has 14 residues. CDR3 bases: TGTGCCAGCAGTTCGGCCCCAGGGCTTTCGGCCCAGCATTTT. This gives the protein CASSSAPGLSAQHF.

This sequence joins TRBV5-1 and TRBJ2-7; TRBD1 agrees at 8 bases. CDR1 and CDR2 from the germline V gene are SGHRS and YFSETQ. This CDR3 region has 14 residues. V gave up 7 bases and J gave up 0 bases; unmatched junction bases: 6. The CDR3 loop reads CASCDRGGSYEQYF. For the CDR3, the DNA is TGCGCCAGCTGCGACAGGGGAGGCTCCTACGAGCAGTACTTC.

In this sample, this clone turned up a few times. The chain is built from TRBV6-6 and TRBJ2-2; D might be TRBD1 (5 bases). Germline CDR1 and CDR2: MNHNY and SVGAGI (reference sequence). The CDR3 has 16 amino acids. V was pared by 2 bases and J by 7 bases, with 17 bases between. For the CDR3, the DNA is TGTGCCAGCAGTTACCGTCCACAGGTCAGGAGCGGGGAGCTGTTTTTT. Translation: CASSYRPQVRSGELFF.

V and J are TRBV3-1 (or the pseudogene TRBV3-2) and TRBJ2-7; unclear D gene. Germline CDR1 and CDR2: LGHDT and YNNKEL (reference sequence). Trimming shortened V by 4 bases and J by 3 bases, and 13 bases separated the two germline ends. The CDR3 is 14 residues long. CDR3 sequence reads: CASSLLGRSYEQYF. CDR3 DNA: TGTGCCAGCAGCCTCCTCGGTCGCAGCTACGAGCAGTACTTC.

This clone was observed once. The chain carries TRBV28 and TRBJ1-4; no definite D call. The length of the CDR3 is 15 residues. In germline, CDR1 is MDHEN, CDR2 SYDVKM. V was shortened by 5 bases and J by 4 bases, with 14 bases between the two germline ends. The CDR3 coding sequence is TGTGCCAGCAGTCTAGGCGGGATATATAATGAAAAACTGTTTTTT. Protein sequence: CASSLGGIYNEKLFF. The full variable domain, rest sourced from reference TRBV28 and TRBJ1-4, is DVKVTQSSRYLVKRTGEKVFLECVQDMDHENMFWYRQDPGLGLRLIYFSYDVKMKEKGDIPEGYSVSREKKERFSLILESASTNQTSMYLCASSLGGIYNEKLFFGSGTQLSVL.

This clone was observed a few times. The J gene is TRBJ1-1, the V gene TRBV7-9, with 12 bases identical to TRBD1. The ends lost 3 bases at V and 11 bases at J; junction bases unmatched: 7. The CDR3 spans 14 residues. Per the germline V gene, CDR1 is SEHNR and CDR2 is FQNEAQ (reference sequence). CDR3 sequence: CASSFAGTGGEAFF. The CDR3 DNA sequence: TGTGCCAGCAGCTTTGCCGGGACAGGGGGCGAGGCTTTCTTT.

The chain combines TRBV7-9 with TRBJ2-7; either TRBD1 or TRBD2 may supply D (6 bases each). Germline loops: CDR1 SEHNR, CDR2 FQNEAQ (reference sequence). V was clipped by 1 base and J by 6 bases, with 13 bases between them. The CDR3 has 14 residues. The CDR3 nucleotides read TGTGCCAGCAGCTTAGTAGGAGGGGGTTTCGAGCAGTACTTC. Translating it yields CASSLVGGGFEQYF.

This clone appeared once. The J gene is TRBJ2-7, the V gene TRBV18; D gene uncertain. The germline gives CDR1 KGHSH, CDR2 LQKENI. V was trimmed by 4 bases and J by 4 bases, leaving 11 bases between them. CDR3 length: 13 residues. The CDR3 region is CASSQPGSYEQYF. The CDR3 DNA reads TGTGCCAGCTCACAGCCGGGTTCTTACGAGCAGTACTTC.

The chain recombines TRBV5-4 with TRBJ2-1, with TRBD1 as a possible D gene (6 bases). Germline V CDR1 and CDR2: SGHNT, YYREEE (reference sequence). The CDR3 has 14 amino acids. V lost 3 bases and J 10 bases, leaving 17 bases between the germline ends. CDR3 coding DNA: TGTGCCAGCAGCTGGGGGCCGGGGCATCGCGAGCAGTTCTTC. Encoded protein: CASSWGPGHREQFF.